A selection of T cell receptor beta chains follows, all from one sample in a study of cytomegalovirus exposure and HLA in healthy donors. Measured with immunoSEQ multiplex PCR; TCRdb has only the in-frame clones, and not every one. This sample's clone table lists tens of thousands of clones. The sequenced sample consisted of PBMCs. These receptors came from a woman in her twenties or thirties in good health and CMV-seronegative. The CDR3 runs from the conserved cysteine through the conserved F or W.

TRBV5-4	TRBJ2-2	CASSSPLAGAAWGELFF
TRBV6-1	TRBJ1-1	CASSEAWAGRDTEAFF
TRBV21-1	TRBJ1-2	CASSKQGSNYGYTF
TRBV19	TRBJ1-1	CASKKDNPNTEAFF
TRBV11-3	TRBJ2-7	CASSPSGRAREQYF
TRBV18	TRBJ2-1	CASSPTRLGGRGGEQFF
TRBV11-2	TRBJ2-7	CASGQGIFYEQYF
TRBV4-3	TRBJ1-1	CASSSTGKGNTEAFF
TRBV6-5	TRBJ2-7	CASSYSGSSSYEQYF
TRBV11-2	TRBJ2-3	CASSLVSQGRSDTQYF
TRBV6-6	TRBJ2-2	CASSYSEPAGELFF
TRBV28	TRBJ1-2	CASRPGTAYGYTF
TRBV7-2	TRBJ2-7	CASSSQQGKQYF
TRBV14	TRBJ1-1	CASSQEYRGAAFF
TRBV7-9	TRBJ2-3	CASTPRRPGEEDTQYF
TRBV4-1	TRBJ2-7	CASSQDTVAGIREQYF
TRBV11-2	TRBJ1-2	CASTRGTRAGGLYGYTF
TRBV5-6	TRBJ1-5	CASSLGGTGIQPQHF
TRBV6-1	TRBJ2-7	CASSEQGVPYEQYF
TRBV18	TRBJ2-5	CASSPPGLAGGQETQYF
TRBV11-3	TRBJ2-3	CASSLERGDTQYF
TRBV18	TRBJ2-3	CASSPPQAGTDTQYF
TRBV19	TRBJ2-2	CASSMSLYYTGELFF
TRBV28	TRBJ2-1	CASSLWASGGNEQFF
TRBV18	TRBJ1-2	CASSPSRDSYGYTF
TRBV9	TRBJ2-7	CASSVAARGVVYEQYF
TRBV28	TRBJ2-1	CASSLLSGGAREQFF
TRBV9	TRBJ2-7	CASSPGTSGSYEQYF
TRBV7-9	TRBJ2-7	CASSQTSAGVYEQYF
TRBV29-1	TRBJ2-2	CSVVAQNTGELFF
TRBV4-2	TRBJ2-7	CASSQEAGEQYF
TRBV11-3	TRBJ2-3	CASSLSPGGQYTQYF
TRBV6-5	TRBJ2-7	CASTQRTVGAYEQYF
TRBV27	TRBJ1-5	CASSLLASNQPQHF
TRBV6-6	TRBJ2-3	CASSVQGPATDTQYF
TRBV7-9	TRBJ2-3	CASSFTSGSTDTQYF
TRBV6-1	TRBJ2-3	CASTQGGVPDTQYF
TRBV18	TRBJ2-2	CASSPRSKSLGELFF
TRBV19	TRBJ1-2	CASSQTNYGYTF
TRBV10-3	TRBJ1-4	CAISDPGWGNEKLFF
TRBV19	TRBJ2-1	CASSIGTSGSDEQFF
TRBV6-5	TRBJ1-6	CASSYSAGGDSPLHF
TRBV7-6	TRBJ1-4	CASSLNDAREKLFF
TRBV30	TRBJ1-6	CAWSSGQGADSPLHF
TRBV6-5	TRBJ2-5	CASSRLGLAGGAQYF
TRBV14	TRBJ2-7	CASSADDGTSGFSYEQYF
TRBV6-1	TRBJ1-5	CASSEGTGGRWYIQPQHF
TRBV28	TRBJ2-1	CASTPSDRYNEQFF
TRBV4-1	TRBJ1-1	CASSQVGGQGRWNTEAFF
TRBV7-8	TRBJ2-7	CASSLAPANLPSYEQYF
TRBV5-1	TRBJ2-7	CASSLEGLAGGMYEQYF